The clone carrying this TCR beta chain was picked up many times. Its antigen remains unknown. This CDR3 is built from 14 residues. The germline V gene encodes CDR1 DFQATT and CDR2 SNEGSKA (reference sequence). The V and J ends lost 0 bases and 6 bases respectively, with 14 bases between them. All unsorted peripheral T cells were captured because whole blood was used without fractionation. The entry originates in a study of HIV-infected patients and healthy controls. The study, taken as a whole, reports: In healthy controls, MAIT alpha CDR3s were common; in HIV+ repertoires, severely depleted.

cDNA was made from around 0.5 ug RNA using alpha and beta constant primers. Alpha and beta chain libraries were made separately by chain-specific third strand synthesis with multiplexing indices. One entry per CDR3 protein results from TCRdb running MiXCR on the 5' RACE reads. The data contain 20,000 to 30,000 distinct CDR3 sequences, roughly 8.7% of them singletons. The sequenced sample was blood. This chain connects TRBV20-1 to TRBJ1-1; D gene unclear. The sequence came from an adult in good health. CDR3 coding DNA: TGCAGTGCTAGAGAAAGTCTCCTCCCCGCTGAAGCTTTCTTT. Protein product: CSARESLLPAEAFF.